This T cell receptor beta chain originates from a study of technical replicates of blood from a handful of donors. Germline V CDR1 and CDR2: SEHNR, FQNEAQ (reference sequence). The length of the CDR3 is 13 residues. Trimming left V 5 bases short and J 1 base short, with 8 bases between. TCRdb's copy holds only in-frame clones and misses some; the assay was immunoSEQ multiplex PCR. The sample has 40,000 to 65,000 clones; roughly 86% are singletons. This chain links TRBV7-9 with TRBJ1-1, with D perhaps matching TRBD1 (5 bases). The sequence derives from a human donor in good health. Some clones in this sample may be carry-over from other donors' samples. The sequencing input was PBMCs. CDR3 protein: CASSQGGNTEAFF. The CDR3 nucleotides read TGTGCCAGCAGCCAGGGTGGGAACACTGAAGCTTTCTTT.